This passage covers 27 T cell receptor beta chains from one sample sequenced in a study of spatial heterogeneity in lung cancer. General study findings and limits: Higher tumor mutation counts went along with higher counts of expanded intratumoral alpha and beta TCRs.

TCRdb processed the 5' RACE reads anew with MiXCR; each CDR3 protein has one entry. The sample carries 15,000 to 20,000 distinct CDR3 sequences, less than 7.5% recorded once. Time point specified: sample taken at primary tumor resection. These receptors have no known antigen. This specimen was lung tumor tissue, taken at surgery. Receptors were obtained from a male donor with early-stage non-small cell lung cancer.

In its sample, this clonotype was seen many times. J is TRBJ2-2 and V is TRBV9; TRBD2 matches at 7 bases. With V trimmed by 0 bases and J by 3 bases, 2 bases remained unmatched. Germline CDR1 reads SGDLS; CDR2 reads YYNGEE. The CDR3 length is 15 residues. CDR3 in DNA: TGTGCCAGCAGCGTAGGACTAGCTCACACCGGGGAGCTGTTTTTT. Encoded protein: CASSVGLAHTGELFF.

This clonotype was detected ten times or more. The chain joins TRBV11-2 to TRBJ1-1, with D possibly TRBD1 on 6 matching bases. CDR3 length: 15 amino acids. The V end was cut by 4 bases, the J end by 0 bases, with 12 bases between. Germline lookup yields CDR1 SGHAT and CDR2 FQNNGV. CDR3 amino acids: CASSSQGRLNTEAFF. The CDR3 nucleotides read TGTGCCAGCAGCTCTCAGGGGCGCCTGAACACTGAAGCTTTCTTT.

This clonotype was observed at least ten times. V and J are TRBV7-2 and TRBJ2-3, with 9 bases identical to TRBD2. Germline-derived CDR1 and CDR2 are SGHTA and FQGNSA. V was pared by 5 bases and J by 1 base, with 4 bases of the junction left unmatched. The CDR3 totals 15 residues. In DNA form, the CDR3 reads TGTGCCAGCAGCCATAGCGGGAGAGGCACAGATACGCAGTATTTT. Its protein product is CASSHSGRGTDTQYF.

This clonotype appeared many times. V and J are TRBV24-1 and TRBJ2-4; TRBD1 agrees at 12 bases. The CDR3 covers 17 residues. With 6 bases clipped from V and 0 bases from J, the junction kept 5 bases outside the gene matches. CDR1 is KGHDR and CDR2 is SFDVKD in the germline V gene. The CDR3 region has the DNA TGTGCCACCAGTTCGGGACAGGGGGCAGGAGCCAAAAACATTCAGTACTTC. Its protein is CATSSGQGAGAKNIQYF.

A few counts support this clonotype. This chain connects TRBV2 to TRBJ2-7, with TRBD2 matching over 7 bases. The V and J ends lost 3 bases and 0 bases, in that order; junction bases with no gene match: 5. The CDR3 runs 15 residues. CDR1 SNHLY and CDR2 FYNNEI come from the germline V gene. This chain's CDR3 is CASSELSGYSYEQYF. The CDR3 nucleotides read TGTGCCAGCAGTGAGCTTAGCGGGTACTCCTACGAGCAGTACTTC.

The table lists this clonotype with a few counts. The J gene is TRBJ1-5, the V gene TRBV19; the D is unclear. The CDR3 totals 17 residues. Looked up from germline, CDR1 is LNHDA and CDR2 is SQIVND (reference sequence). V dropped 3 bases and J dropped 6 bases, with 21 bases sitting between them. CDR3 region: CASSILSSGESGQPQHF. CDR3 in DNA: TGTGCCAGTAGTATCCTCTCTAGTGGGGAAAGTGGTCAGCCCCAGCATTTT. Based on the CDR3 plus reference TRBV19 and TRBJ1-5, the full variable domain is DGGITQSPKYLFRKEGQNVTLSCEQNLNHDAMYWYRQDPGQGLRLIYYSQIVNDFQKGDIAEGYSVSREKKESFPLTVTSAQKNPTAFYLCASSILSSGESGQPQHFGDGTRLSIL.

This clonotype has a count of ten or more. The chain is built from TRBV7-9 and TRBJ2-7, with D possibly matching TRBD1 (6 bases). From germline, CDR1 is SEHNR and CDR2 FQNEAQ (reference sequence). The V end was cut by 1 base, the J end by 0 bases, with 10 bases between. This CDR3 is built from 15 residues. Here the CDR3 DNA reads TGTGCCAGCAGCTTAGGACAGGAGTCCTCCTACGAGCAGTACTTC. Protein product: CASSLGQESSYEQYF.

The sample holds many counts of this clonotype. The chain is built from TRBV7-2 and TRBJ2-7, with unresolved D. Germline V CDR1 and CDR2: SGHTA, FQGNSA. The V and J ends lost 2 bases and 2 bases respectively, with 13 bases between them. This CDR3 is built from 15 residues. The CDR3 region has the DNA TGTGCCAGCAGCTTACGGCGGACGGGTCCCTACGAGCAGTACTTC. The encoded protein is CASSLRRTGPYEQYF.

Ten or more counts support this clonotype. The chain has TRBV10-1 and TRBJ2-2, with D uncertain. CDR3 size: 13 residues. The V end was cut by 7 bases, the J end by 6 bases, with 12 bases between. Germline CDR1 and CDR2: WNHNN and SYGVQD (reference sequence). The CDR3 region is CASNPGPPGELFF. The CDR3 coding sequence is TGCGCCAGCAACCCTGGGCCCCCCGGGGAGCTGTTTTTT.

This clonotype was seen many times. The chain has TRBV5-6 and TRBJ2-1, with 10 bases matching TRBD2. V was clipped by 4 bases and J by 2 bases; unmatched bases: 12. The CDR3 is 18 amino acids. Germline V lookup: CDR1 SGHDT, CDR2 YYEEEE. CDR3 amino acids: CASSPASGSKGTYNEQFF. DNA of the CDR3: TGTGCCAGCAGCCCCGCTAGCGGGAGCAAAGGGACCTACAATGAGCAGTTCTTC. The entire variable domain, with the rest obtained from reference TRBV5-6 and TRBJ2-1, is as follows: DAGVTQSPTHLIKTRGQQVTLRCSPKSGHDTVSWYQQALGQGPQFIFQYYEEEERQRGNFPDRFSGHQFPNYSSELNVNALLLGDSALYLCASSPASGSKGTYNEQFFGPGTRLTVL.

This clonotype has at least ten counts. The chain combines TRBV20-1 with TRBJ2-7; 8 bases match TRBD1. V shed 6 bases and J 2 bases; nucleotides not matched to a gene: 6. Germline CDR1 reads DFQATT; CDR2 reads SNEGSKA (reference sequence). The CDR3 has 13 amino acids. Here the CDR3 DNA reads TGCAGTGCCGACCGGACAGGGACCTACGAGCAGTACTTC. Its translation: CSADRTGTYEQYF.

This clonotype was picked up many times. The chain joins TRBV29-1 to TRBJ1-1; a weak D match, TRBD1 (6 bases). V dropped 2 bases and J dropped 6 bases, with 13 bases sitting between them. The CDR3 contains 13 residues. Germline lookup yields CDR1 SQVTM and CDR2 ANQGSEA. The CDR3 loop reads CSVETGARAEAFF. The CDR3 DNA reads as TGCAGCGTTGAAACGGGGGCTAGGGCTGAAGCTTTCTTT.

This clonotype has at least ten counts. The rearrangement uses TRBV7-6 and TRBJ2-3, with 9 nucleotides matching TRBD2. This CDR3 region has 16 residues. Germline CDR1 is SGHVS and CDR2 is FNYEAQ. The V and J ends lost 5 bases and 2 bases, in that order; junction bases with no gene match: 8. The DNA of the CDR3 is TGTGCCAGCAGCCCCCTTAGCGGGAGAGACACAGATACGCAGTATTTT. Its translation: CASSPLSGRDTDTQYF. The entire variable domain, with the rest obtained from reference TRBV7-6 and TRBJ2-3, is as follows: GAGVSQSPRYKVTKRGQDVALRCDPISGHVSLYWYRQALGQGPEFLTYFNYEAQQDKSGLPNDRFSAERPEGSISTLTIQRTEQRDSAMYRCASSPLSGRDTDTQYFGPGTRLTVL.

This clonotype was seen ten or more times. The V call is TRBV20-1, the J call TRBJ2-3; 16 bases are shared with TRBD2. The J segment lost 4 bases and the V segment lost 1 base, leaving 14 bases of the junction unmatched. The CDR3 length is 20 residues. Germline values: CDR1 DFQATT, CDR2 SNEGSKA (reference sequence). In nucleotides, the CDR3 is TGCAGTGCTAGAGCAAGCCCCGGGACTAGCGGGAGGGCCTTGGCAGATACGCAGTATTTT. It encodes CSARASPGTSGRALADTQYF.

This CDR3 reads CASSNPGSSYEQYF. CDR3 nucleotide sequence: TGTGCCAGCAGCAACCCGGGTTCTTCCTACGAGCAGTACTTC. The chain joins TRBV14 to TRBJ2-7; the D is unclear. The V end lost 5 bases, the J end lost 1 base, and 12 bases lay between the germline ends. There are 14 residues in the CDR3. Looked up from germline, CDR1 is SGHDN and CDR2 is FVKESK.

This clonotype has at least ten counts. The V and J genes are TRBV10-3 and TRBJ2-5; TRBD1 is a possible D gene (6 bases). The ends were cut back, 0 bases at V and 5 bases at J, with 10 bases in the middle. The V gene's germline CDR1 is ENHRY and CDR2 SYGVKD. The CDR3 runs to 14 residues. In DNA form, the CDR3 reads TGTGCCATCAGTGAGTCGGGGGCATTGGAGACCCAGTACTTC. This gives the protein CAISESGALETQYF.

This clonotype came up many times. This chain connects TRBV12-3 or TRBV12-4 to TRBJ2-7, with D unresolved. V was trimmed by 3 bases and J by 3 bases, leaving 12 bases between them. The CDR3 totals 14 residues. The CDR3 DNA reads as TGTGCCAGCAGTTTCGGCCAAGGCTACTACGAGCAGTACTTC. Amino acids: CASSFGQGYYEQYF.

This clonotype has ten or more counts. The rearrangement joins TRBV7-9 to TRBJ2-1; a weak D match, TRBD2 (5 bases). The germline V gene has CDR1 SEHNR and CDR2 FQNEAQ (reference sequence). The CDR3 is made up of 14 amino acids. Deletions cut 3 bases from V and 6 bases from J, with 12 bases between. The CDR3 bases are TGTGCCAGCAGCTTGTGGAGGAATCGCAATGAGCAGTTCTTC. The encoded protein is CASSLWRNRNEQFF.

This chain links TRBV7-2 with TRBJ2-7; D possibly corresponds to TRBD1 (5 bases). The CDR3 length is 15 residues. Germline V gives CDR1 SGHTA, CDR2 FQGNSA. Trimming left V 7 bases short and J 0 bases short, with 16 bases between. CDR3 sequence (DNA): TGTGCCAGCAAACGTCGCACAGGTTTCTCCTACGAGCAGTACTTC. Translating gives CASKRRTGFSYEQYF.

This clonotype came up many times. V usage is TRBV7-9 and J usage is TRBJ2-7; the match to TRBD1 covers 7 bases. The CDR3 has 16 amino acids. Germline V gives CDR1 SEHNR, CDR2 FQNEAQ (reference sequence). The V gene end was trimmed by 0 bases and the J gene end by 3 bases; junction bases not matched to a gene: 8. The CDR3 bases are TGTGCCAGCAGCTTAGCTTTTGGCAGGGGGTACTACGAGCAGTACTTC. Protein sequence: CASSLAFGRGYYEQYF.

This clonotype was picked up many times. This chain joins TRBV29-1 and TRBJ2-7; D tentatively fits TRBD1 or TRBD2 (5 bases each). V was pared by 1 base and J by 5 bases, with 18 bases between. The CDR3 spans 15 residues. CDR1 and CDR2 from the germline V gene are SQVTM and ANQGSEA. The CDR3 DNA reads TGCAGCGTTGAAGGGGACGGGGTGGAAGCGGACGAGCAGTACTTC. Amino acids: CSVEGDGVEADEQYF.

This clonotype was detected ten times or more. The chain is built from TRBV11-2 and TRBJ1-2; D possibly corresponds to TRBD1 (6 bases). The CDR3 covers 14 residues. Looked up from germline, CDR1 is SGHAT and CDR2 is FQNNGV. Trimming left V 5 bases short and J 7 bases short, with 17 bases between. CDR3 in DNA: TGTGCCAGCAGCCCGGCCGGGGGGGCCGGTGGCTACACCTTC. This encodes CASSPAGGAGGYTF.

This clonotype was seen repeatedly, ten times or more. The chain recombines TRBV24-1 with TRBJ2-2; the D gene is possibly TRBD1 (6 bases). Per the germline V gene, CDR1 is KGHDR and CDR2 is SFDVKD. V was trimmed by 7 bases and J by 6 bases, leaving 11 bases between them. This CDR3 contains 13 residues. The CDR3 is CATSLQGSGELFF. As DNA, the CDR3 is TGTGCCACCAGCCTACAGGGTTCCGGGGAGCTGTTTTTT.

Relative to its sample, this clonotype is medium-sized. The chain has TRBV29-1 and TRBJ2-1, with 12 bases aligning to TRBD2. The CDR3 has 13 residues. Germline values: CDR1 SQVTM, CDR2 ANQGSEA. J lost 10 bases, V lost 4 bases, and 5 bases had no gene match. The CDR3 DNA reads as TGCAGCGTTGCTGGACTAGCGGGGAACGAGCAGTTCTTC. This codes for CSVAGLAGNEQFF.

This clonotype was counted between two and nine times. The genes are TRBV27 and TRBJ2-1; 7 bases align to TRBD2. Losses at the gene ends were 7 bases for V and 4 bases for J; bases not matched to a gene: 7. Per germline, CDR1 MNHEY and CDR2 SMNVEV (reference sequence). This CDR3 is 14 amino acids long. The CDR3 region has the DNA TGTGCCAGCAATCCTAGCGGCCTTTACAATGAGCAGTTCTTC. This codes for CASNPSGLYNEQFF.

This clonotype has a count of ten or more. The J gene is TRBJ2-3, the V gene TRBV6-5, with D possibly being TRBD1 (6 bases). V dropped 9 bases and J dropped 2 bases, with 18 bases sitting between them. This CDR3 is 15 amino acids long. From germline, CDR1 is MNHEY and CDR2 SVGAGI. The chain's CDR3 is CASWGLGGVTDTQYF. In DNA, the CDR3 is TGTGCCAGTTGGGGGCTTGGCGGAGTCACAGATACGCAGTATTTT.

This clonotype was detected ten times or more. This chain uses TRBV18 with TRBJ2-5; D gene ambiguous. CDR3 length: 14 amino acids. Trimming took 0 bases from V and 4 from J, leaving 9 bases between them. The germline V gene encodes CDR1 KGHSH and CDR2 LQKENI. In DNA, the CDR3 is TGTGCCAGCTCACCACCCAAGGACCGAGAGACCCAGTACTTC. Its protein is CASSPPKDRETQYF.